These T cell receptor beta chains were read from a single sample in a study of T cells after somatic rescue of genetic block. Sequencing was performed with immunoSEQ multiplex PCR; in TCRdb, only in-frame clones are kept and a portion is missing. The sample carries under 150,000 clones, about 90% recorded once. Sequenced input: peripheral blood mononuclear cells (PBMCs). The receptors shown here come from a woman younger than 35. CDR3s include the opening cysteine and the closing phenylalanine or tryptophan. Each record gives: V gene, J gene, CDR3 protein.

TRBV28	TRBJ1-6	CASSFGDRENSPLHF
TRBV21-1	TRBJ2-6	CASSKVRGPGSGANVLTF
TRBV9	TRBJ2-7	CASSVGGTPYEQYF
TRBV19	TRBJ1-1	CASSIGFGDEAFF
TRBV14	TRBJ2-3	CASSPWTGVWTDTQYF
TRBV19	TRBJ1-1	CASSMFGHAIYTEAFF
TRBV28	TRBJ2-3	CASSLTQGAADTQYF
TRBV5-5	TRBJ1-5	CASSLEGGWNQPQHF
TRBV7-6	TRBJ2-3	CASSLFERLSTDTQYF
TRBV4-1	TRBJ1-2	CASSQSSGTYF
TRBV9	TRBJ2-7	CASSVGGTGTYEQYF
TRBV5-4	TRBJ1-2	CASSAGQFNYGYTF
TRBV6-5	TRBJ1-5	CASSRQGGYNQPQHF
TRBV28	TRBJ1-5	CASSFPGIGNQPQHF
TRBV9	TRBJ1-6	CASSGGLEFNSPLHF
TRBV11-2	TRBJ2-7	CASSLRSGRYEQYF
TRBV7-7	TRBJ2-5	CASSLLGTGLQETQYF
TRBV21-1	TRBJ1-1	CAGGSPGENTEAFF
TRBV7-2	TRBJ1-1	CASSFNRGDTEAFF
TRBV5-1	TRBJ1-1	CASSSRRDSQRGNTEAFF
TRBV11-2	TRBJ1-2	CASSLVTGYGYTF
TRBV6-5	TRBJ1-2	CASYSEGYGYTF
TRBV11-2	TRBJ1-2	CASSSMEQLNYGYTF
TRBV7-8	TRBJ1-5	CASSLAMRNSQPQHF
TRBV5-4	TRBJ1-2	CASSFPSSGYTF
TRBV5-1	TRBJ2-6	CASSSEGQPVSGANVLTF
TRBV4-3	TRBJ2-2	CASSQDVGTGTPGELFF
TRBV2	TRBJ1-2	CASSEGPGVVAF
TRBV28	TRBJ2-2	CASNPQGRGNTGELFF
TRBV4-3	TRBJ2-2	CASSQENGRGSTGELFF
TRBV7-8	TRBJ2-5	CASSLYSEEGQYF
TRBV4-3	TRBJ1-2	CASSQDRVSSYGYTF